These 31 T cell receptor beta chains were all obtained from the same sample, sequenced in a study of T cell responses to AZD1222 COVID-19 vaccine. Some clones are missing from TCRdb's copy, which holds only in-frame ones; the method was immunoSEQ multiplex PCR. The sample lists roughly 100,000 clones, about 89% occurring once. The sequencing here drew on peripheral blood, taken 28 days after the second AZD1222 dose. These TCRs come from an adult who received the AZD1222 COVID-19 vaccine.

This clone showed up just once. The rearrangement joins TRBV12-3 or TRBV12-4 to TRBJ1-1; weak D call: TRBD1 (6 bases). The V end was cut by 6 bases, the J end by 4 bases, with 9 bases between. This CDR3 region has 12 residues. The CDR3 region has the DNA TGTGCCAGCAGCTCAGGGGCCACTGAAGCTTTCTTT. Its protein product is CASSSGATEAFF.

This rearrangement joins TRBV27 to TRBJ2-7; maybe TRBD1 (6 bases). Germline CDR1 is MNHEY and CDR2 is SMNVEV (reference sequence). The length of the CDR3 is 15 residues. V was trimmed by 5 bases and J by 6 bases, leaving 20 bases between them. The CDR3 loop is CASSPSQGIVREQYF. CDR3 DNA: TGTGCCAGCAGTCCGTCCCAGGGGATAGTTCGCGAGCAGTACTTC.

The chain is built from TRBV4-3 and TRBJ1-4, with no clear D. The CDR3 is 15 residues long. Germline CDR1 reads LGHNA; CDR2 reads YSLEER. V lost 1 base and J lost 7, with 13 bases in between. The CDR3 region is CASSQGGGRREKLFF. The CDR3 bases are TGCGCCAGCAGCCAAGGGGGTGGTCGGCGTGAAAAACTGTTTTTT.

V and J are TRBV6-5 and TRBJ2-1; 12 nucleotides agree with TRBD2. The CDR3 has 15 amino acids. V shed 6 bases and J 5 bases; nucleotides not matched to a gene: 5. Germline V gives CDR1 MNHEY, CDR2 SVGAGI. The CDR3 here is CASSRTSGMDNEQFF. The CDR3 DNA follows: TGTGCCAGCAGCAGGACTAGCGGGATGGACAATGAGCAGTTCTTC.

The rearrangement joins TRBV3-1 (or the pseudogene TRBV3-2) to TRBJ2-7, with 8 bases aligning to TRBD1. Germline CDR1 and CDR2: LGHDT and YNNKEL (reference sequence). V shed 3 bases, J shed 3 bases, and the junction held 4 bases outside the gene matches. The CDR3 is 14 amino acids. This chain's CDR3 is CASSQLDRDYEQYF. CDR3 in DNA: TGTGCCAGCAGCCAGCTGGACAGGGACTACGAGCAGTACTTC.

This clone was detected once. The chain joins TRBV10-2 to TRBJ1-1; possibly TRBD1 for D (6 bases). This CDR3 region has 13 residues. Trimming stripped 3 bases from V and 5 bases from J, with 10 bases between. Germline V lookup: CDR1 WSHSY, CDR2 SAAADI. The CDR3 loop reads CASSEQGETEAFF. CDR3 DNA: TGCGCCAGCAGTGAACAGGGTGAAACTGAAGCTTTCTTT.

The genes are TRBV27 and TRBJ1-5; D may be TRBD1 (6 bases). Trimming removed 6 bases from V and 4 bases from J, with 16 bases in between. The CDR3 is 15 residues long. Germline values: CDR1 MNHEY, CDR2 SMNVEV (reference sequence). CDR3 sequence reads: CASRPAGTPNQPQHF. CDR3 in DNA: TGTGCCAGCAGACCGGCCGGGACACCAAATCAGCCCCAGCATTTT.

V and J are TRBV10-1 and TRBJ2-5, with 8 positions matching TRBD1. Germline CDR1 and CDR2: WNHNN and SYGVQD (reference sequence). The CDR3 runs 14 residues. Trimming took 4 bases from V and 5 from J; bases not matched to a gene: 6. CDR3 protein: CASSADRERETQYF. The CDR3, as DNA: TGCGCCAGCAGTGCGGACAGGGAGAGGGAGACCCAGTACTTC.

The V gene is TRBV6-5, the J gene TRBJ1-5; TRBD1 matches at 9 bases. The CDR3 sequence is 16 residues long. The V segment lost 3 bases and the J segment 4 bases; nucleotides outside the gene matches: 7. CDR1 is MNHEY and CDR2 is SVGAGI in the germline V gene. CDR3 sequence: CASSYYGTGINQPQHF. The CDR3 DNA reads as TGTGCCAGCAGTTATTACGGGACAGGGATTAATCAGCCCCAGCATTTT.

The chain is built from TRBV5-1 and TRBJ1-5; 7 bases match TRBD1. The germline gives CDR1 SGHRS, CDR2 YFSETQ. This CDR3 spans 13 amino acids. Trimming removed 4 bases from V and 5 bases from J; junction bases left unmatched: 3. This CDR3 is CASSHDRDQPQHF. The CDR3 nucleotides read TGCGCCAGCAGCCATGACAGGGATCAGCCCCAGCATTTT.

The rearrangement joins TRBV15 to TRBJ2-5, with D possibly matching TRBD1 (5 bases). Germline V CDR1 and CDR2: LNHNV, YYDKDF (reference sequence). V was clipped by 2 bases and J by 1 base, with 11 bases between them. This CDR3 comprises 15 residues. CDR3 protein: CATSRSLTAQETQYF. DNA of the CDR3: TGTGCCACCAGCAGATCACTGACAGCCCAAGAGACCCAGTACTTC. Looking up the rest from reference TRBV15 and TRBJ2-5 gives the full variable domain: DAMVIQNPRYQVTQFGKPVTLSCSQTLNHNVMYWYQQKSSQAPKLLFHYYDKDFNNEADTPDNFQSRRPNTSFCFLDIRSPGLGDTAMYLCATSRSLTAQETQYFGPGTRLLVL.

The V and J genes are TRBV6-5 and TRBJ1-1, with 8 bases lining up with TRBD1. V trimming: 2 bases; J trimming: 11 bases; junction bases outside the gene matches: 10. CDR3 size: 14 residues. CDR1 is MNHEY and CDR2 is SVGAGI in the germline V gene. This chain's CDR3 is CASSYRTGRAGAFF. CDR3 DNA sequence: TGTGCCAGCAGTTACCGGACAGGGAGGGCTGGGGCTTTCTTT.

The rearrangement links TRBV5-1 to TRBJ1-1; 12 nucleotides line up with TRBD1. This CDR3 spans 16 amino acids. J was trimmed by 1 base and V by 4 bases; bases with no gene match: 5. Per germline, CDR1 SGHRS and CDR2 YFSETQ. This chain's CDR3 is CASSKGTGGRNTEAFF. The CDR3 DNA follows: TGCGCCAGCAGCAAAGGGACAGGGGGCAGGAACACTGAAGCTTTCTTT.

The V and J genes are TRBV5-6 and TRBJ2-3; 11 nucleotides agree with TRBD2. V trimming: 0 bases; J trimming: 2 bases; junction bases outside the gene matches: 11. The CDR3 has 19 residues. Looked up from germline, CDR1 is SGHDT and CDR2 is YYEEEE. The CDR3 region is CASSLAGHTSGRDTDTQYF. For the CDR3, the DNA is TGTGCCAGCAGCTTGGCCGGCCACACTAGCGGGAGAGACACAGATACGCAGTATTTT.

In its sample, this clone was seen a few times. The chain employs TRBV28 and TRBJ1-1; no definite D call. This CDR3 comprises 11 residues. Deletions cut 4 bases from V and 1 base from J, with 1 base between. Looked up from germline, CDR1 is MDHEN and CDR2 is SYDVKM. The CDR3: CASSSNTEAFF. For the CDR3, the DNA is TGTGCCAGCAGTTCGAACACTGAAGCTTTCTTT.

CDR3 sequence reads: CASSQEGWGADEKLFF. CDR3 bases: TGTGCCAGCAGCCAAGAAGGATGGGGGGCAGATGAAAAACTGTTTTTT. The chain uses TRBV14 and TRBJ1-4, with D possibly being TRBD1 (6 bases). Trimming removed 0 bases at V and 6 bases at J, with 14 bases between. This CDR3 contains 16 residues. Per germline, CDR1 SGHDN and CDR2 FVKESK.

The chain has TRBV6-2 or TRBV6-3 and TRBJ2-7; 10 positions match TRBD2. Germline V gives CDR1 MNHEY, CDR2 SVGEGT. This CDR3 is built from 15 residues. V shed 1 base and J 5 bases; nucleotides not matched to a gene: 5. The CDR3 here is CASSYWASGSNEQYF. Written as DNA, the CDR3 is TGTGCCAGCAGTTACTGGGCTAGCGGGAGTAACGAGCAGTACTTC.

This clone is medium-sized by share. The CDR3 coding sequence is TGTGCCAGCAGTTTATCCCCCCTCGCTAGCGGGAGGCTCTACGAGCAGTACTTC. Translating gives CASSLSPLASGRLYEQYF. V usage is TRBV27 and J usage is TRBJ2-7; TRBD2 agrees at 11 bases. The CDR3 extends over 18 amino acids. The germline CDR1 and CDR2 sequences are MNHEY and SMNVEV (reference sequence). V lost 0 bases and J lost 3; bases outside the gene matches: 10.

The rearrangement links TRBV28 to TRBJ1-1, with D perhaps TRBD1 (5 bases). Trimming removed 9 bases at V and 4 bases at J, with 18 bases between. The CDR3 consists of 14 residues. Germline lookup yields CDR1 MDHEN and CDR2 SYDVKM. The chain's CDR3 is CASSRDPATTEAFF. In DNA, the CDR3 is TGTGCCAGTTCCCGGGACCCGGCTACCACTGAAGCTTTCTTT.

This chain uses TRBV11-2 with TRBJ2-3; no firm D call. This CDR3 has 16 amino acids. V was pared by 5 bases and J by 3 bases, with 18 bases between. The germline CDR1 and CDR2 sequences are SGHAT and FQNNGV. CDR3 amino acids: CASSPDRLSGTDTQYF. The CDR3 nucleotides read TGTGCCAGCAGCCCAGATCGGTTATCTGGGACAGATACGCAGTATTTT. The whole variable domain, filled in from reference TRBV11-2 and TRBJ2-3, reads EAGVAQSPRYKIIEKRQSVAFWCNPISGHATLYWYQQILGQGPKLLIQFQNNGVVDDSQLPKDRFSAERLKGVDSTLKIQPAKLEDSAVYLCASSPDRLSGTDTQYFGPGTRLTVL.

V usage is TRBV19 and J usage is TRBJ2-3; 9 nucleotides agree with TRBD2. The J segment lost 2 bases and the V segment lost 3 bases, leaving 6 bases of the junction unmatched. Germline CDR1 reads LNHDA; CDR2 reads SQIVND (reference sequence). This CDR3 comprises 16 residues. The CDR3 sequence is CASSMVLAGYTDTQYF. The CDR3 DNA follows: TGTGCCAGTAGTATGGTGCTAGCGGGGTACACAGATACGCAGTATTTT. The full variable domain, rest sourced from reference TRBV19 and TRBJ2-3, is DGGITQSPKYLFRKEGQNVTLSCEQNLNHDAMYWYRQDPGQGLRLIYYSQIVNDFQKGDIAEGYSVSREKKESFPLTVTSAQKNPTAFYLCASSMVLAGYTDTQYFGPGTRLTVL.

The rearrangement uses TRBV5-4 and TRBJ2-5; TRBD2 agrees at 7 bases. Germline CDR1 SGHNT, CDR2 YYREEE (reference sequence). The CDR3 has 15 amino acids. The V gene end was trimmed by 5 bases and the J gene end by 6 bases; junction bases not matched to a gene: 13. Here the CDR3 DNA reads TGTGCCAGCAGTTCCGGGACTATGGTGGGCAAGACCCAGTACTTC. Amino acids: CASSSGTMVGKTQYF.

This clone was detected only once. The chain employs TRBV18 and TRBJ1-5; tentative D call: TRBD1 (6 bases). The V and J ends lost 3 bases and 5 bases respectively, with 8 bases between them. From germline, CDR1 is KGHSH and CDR2 LQKENI. The length of the CDR3 is 13 residues. The CDR3 protein is CASSPGQYQPQHF. The CDR3 DNA reads TGTGCCAGCTCACCCGGACAGTATCAGCCCCAGCATTTT.

This chain links TRBV25-1 with TRBJ2-2, with 11 bases lining up with TRBD2. CDR1 is MGHDK, CDR2 SYGVNS, per germline. Unmatched junction bases numbered 6, after V lost 4 bases and J lost 11 bases. This CDR3 is built from 14 residues. CDR3 sequence (DNA): TGTGCCAGCAGTGGTAGCGGGAGGGCCCGAGAGCTGTTTTTT. It encodes CASSGSGRARELFF.

As concerns this clone: The same CDR3 can be traced to other DNA sequences in this sample. The rearrangement joins TRBV6-5 to TRBJ2-7; 8 bases are shared with TRBD2. The germline gives CDR1 MNHEY, CDR2 SVGAGI. Unmatched junction bases numbered 6, after V lost 0 bases and J lost 2 bases. The CDR3 loop spans 16 amino acids. Here the CDR3 DNA reads TGTGCCAGCAGTTACTCGAGTGCGGGAGGAACCTACGAGCAGTACTTC. Translated, it gives CASSYSSAGGTYEQYF.

V is TRBV28 and J is TRBJ2-1, with 8 bases that match TRBD1. This CDR3 spans 12 amino acids. The junction had 1 base not matched to a gene; V was cut back by 4 bases and J by 8 bases. Germline V gene lookup returns CDR1 MDHEN and CDR2 SYDVKM. In DNA form, the CDR3 reads TGTGCCAGCAGTTCGACAGGGGATGAGCAGTTCTTC. It translates to CASSSTGDEQFF.

This chain links TRBV21-1 with TRBJ2-7; the D call of TRBD2 is as the table states it, not checked on the DNA. TRBV21-1 represents a pseudogene. CDR3 length: 17 amino acids. The CDR3 DNA reads TGTGCCAGCATCGCGACTAGCGGAGAGGGCAGAGTCTACGAGCAGTACTTC. As protein: CASIATSGEGRVYEQYF.

V is TRBV7-9 and J is TRBJ2-1; 12 bases line up with TRBD2. Germline lookup yields CDR1 SEHNR and CDR2 FQNEAQ (reference sequence). The CDR3 covers 16 residues. Trimming at V came to 2 bases and at J to 4 bases, leaving 3 bases not matched to a gene. The CDR3 nucleotides read TGTGCCAGCAGCTTATTAGGACTAGCGGGGTACAATGAGCAGTTCTTC. Protein product: CASSLLGLAGYNEQFF.

The CDR3 DNA follows: TGTGCCAGCAGCCAGCTCAAGGGACATGGGTCGGGTAATGAAAAACTGTTTTTT. It is translated as CASSQLKGHGSGNEKLFF. The chain uses TRBV14 and TRBJ1-4; perhaps TRBD1 as D (6 bases). The CDR3 covers 18 residues. Germline CDR1 SGHDN, CDR2 FVKESK. Trimming removed 3 bases at V and 4 bases at J, with 21 bases between.

This clone was detected only once. This chain links TRBV6-5 with TRBJ2-1, with D hard to call. Trimming cost V 8 bases and J 8 bases, with 13 bases left between them. The CDR3 has 12 residues. The germline V gene has CDR1 MNHEY and CDR2 SVGAGI. The CDR3 nucleotides are TGTGCCAGCTCGATTGGGTGGGATGAGCAGTTCTTC. Protein sequence: CASSIGWDEQFF.

The chain recombines TRBV7-6 with TRBJ2-1; 7 bases align to TRBD2. The CDR3 loop spans 16 amino acids. J gave up 8 bases and V 3 bases, and 13 bases lay outside the gene matches. Germline CDR1 SGHVS, CDR2 FNYEAQ. The DNA for the CDR3 is TGTGCCAGCAGCTTTCTGCTTTTCGGGACTAACGATGAGCAGTTCTTC. Protein: CASSFLLFGTNDEQFF. The complete variable domain, with remaining parts taken from reference TRBV7-6 and TRBJ2-1, reads GAGVSQSPRYKVTKRGQDVALRCDPISGHVSLYWYRQALGQGPEFLTYFNYEAQQDKSGLPNDRFSAERPEGSISTLTIQRTEQRDSAMYRCASSFLLFGTNDEQFFGPGTRLTVL.